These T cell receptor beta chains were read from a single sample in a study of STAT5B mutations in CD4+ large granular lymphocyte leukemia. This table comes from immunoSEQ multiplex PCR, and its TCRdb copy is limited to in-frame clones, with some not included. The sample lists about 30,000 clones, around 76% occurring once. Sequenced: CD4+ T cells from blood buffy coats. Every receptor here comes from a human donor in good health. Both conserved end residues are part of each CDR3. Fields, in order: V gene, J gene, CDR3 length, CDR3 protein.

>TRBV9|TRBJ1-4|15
CASSGGGLPNEKLFF
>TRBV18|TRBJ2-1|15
CASSPDSLSNNEQFF
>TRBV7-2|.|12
CASSPNSYEQYF
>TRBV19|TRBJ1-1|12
CASSITLTEAFF
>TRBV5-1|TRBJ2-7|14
CASSPDSAVYEQYF
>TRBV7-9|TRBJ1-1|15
CASSLGSRARGEAFF
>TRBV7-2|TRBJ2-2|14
CASSPKTNTGELFF
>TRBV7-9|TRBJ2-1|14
CASSLSGGFNEQFF
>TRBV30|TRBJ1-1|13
CAWSPHMNTEAFF
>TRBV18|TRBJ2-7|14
CASLAKQGGYEQYF
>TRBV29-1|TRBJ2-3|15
CSVAPGTGIGDTQYF
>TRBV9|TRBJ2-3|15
CASSARTGGPDTQYF
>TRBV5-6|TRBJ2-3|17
CASSASRWVGTTDTQYF
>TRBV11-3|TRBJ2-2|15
CASSLGQGVSGELFF